A single sample is the source of the 2 T cell receptor beta chains below, sequenced in a study of blood T cell repertoires in COVID-19. Clones were read by immunoSEQ multiplex PCR, and TCRdb kept only the in-frame ones, dropping some. The table lists about half a million clones, roughly 85% of them singletons. The sample was peripheral blood. These receptors were taken from a human donor in a cohort sampled during active COVID-19.

The chain links TRBV19 to TRBJ2-7; 8 bases map to TRBD1. CDR1 is LNHDA, CDR2 SQIVND, per germline (reference sequence). V lost 3 bases to trimming and J lost 6 bases; unmatched junction nucleotides: 7. The CDR3 consists of 14 residues. CDR3 DNA sequence: TGTGCCAGTAGTATCGACAGGGGCCCTAGCGAGCAGTACTTC. Protein product: CASSIDRGPSEQYF.

The chain recombines TRBV2 with TRBJ2-7; 7 bases agree with TRBD2. The CDR3 runs 14 residues. Germline V gives CDR1 SNHLY, CDR2 FYNNEI. V was clipped by 6 bases and J by 1 base; unmatched bases: 6. CDR3 sequence (DNA): TGTGCCAGCAGGGGGGGGACCGGTTCCTACGAGCAGTACTTC. Translating gives CASRGGTGSYEQYF.